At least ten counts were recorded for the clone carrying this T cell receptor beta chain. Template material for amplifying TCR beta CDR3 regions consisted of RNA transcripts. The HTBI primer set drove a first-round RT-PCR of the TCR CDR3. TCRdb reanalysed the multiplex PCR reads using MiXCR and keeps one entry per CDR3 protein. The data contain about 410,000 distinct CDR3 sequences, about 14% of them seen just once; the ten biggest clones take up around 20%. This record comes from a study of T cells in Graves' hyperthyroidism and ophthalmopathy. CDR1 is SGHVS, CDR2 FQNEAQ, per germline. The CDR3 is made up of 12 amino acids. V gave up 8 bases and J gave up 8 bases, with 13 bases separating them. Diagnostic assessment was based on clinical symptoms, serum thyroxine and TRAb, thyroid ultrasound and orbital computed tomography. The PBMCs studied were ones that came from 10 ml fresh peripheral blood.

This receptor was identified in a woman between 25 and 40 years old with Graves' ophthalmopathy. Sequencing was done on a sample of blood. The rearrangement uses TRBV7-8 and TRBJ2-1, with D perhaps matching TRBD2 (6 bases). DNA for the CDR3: TGTGCCAGCGGAGGGTCGGGGGATGAGCAGTTCTTC. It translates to CASGGSGDEQFF.